These 26 T cell receptor beta chains were all obtained from the same sample, sequenced in a study of T cells after yellow fever vaccination. TCRdb reprocessed the 5' RACE reads with MiXCR, giving one entry per CDR3 protein. The sample consists of hundreds of thousands of distinct CDR3 sequences, roughly 14% of them appearing once. The sample was PBMCs, taken on the day of the yellow fever booster vaccination. These receptor sequences come from a man aged 30 to 45 who received the YFV17D yellow fever vaccine.

The chain combines TRBV5-1 with TRBJ2-3; 7 bases map to TRBD2. The CDR3 runs to 17 residues. Trimming took 1 base from V and 0 from J; bases not matched to a gene: 8. Germline V gene lookup returns CDR1 SGHRS and CDR2 YFSETQ. This CDR3 reads CASSLTPSGHSTDTQYF. The CDR3 DNA follows: TGCGCCAGCAGCTTGACGCCTAGCGGTCATAGCACAGATACGCAGTATTTT.

The table lists this clonotype with a few counts. This chain uses TRBV7-9 with TRBJ2-2; TRBD1 might be the D (6 bases). CDR1 SEHNR and CDR2 FQNEAQ come from the germline V gene (reference sequence). V shed 5 bases and J shed 3 bases, with 19 bases lying between them. The CDR3 has 17 residues. DNA of the CDR3: TGTGCCAGCAGCCCCGAGTGGGCAGGGGAAGACACCGGGGAGCTGTTTTTT. Amino acids: CASSPEWAGEDTGELFF.

The genes are TRBV27 and TRBJ1-1, with D possibly being TRBD1 (5 bases). Trimming removed 4 bases from V and 11 bases from J, with 11 bases in between. CDR3 length: 11 residues. Germline lookup yields CDR1 MNHEY and CDR2 SMNVEV (reference sequence). The CDR3 region is CASSSGRGAFF. CDR3 DNA sequence: TGTGCCAGCAGTTCTGGCCGGGGGGCTTTCTTT.

This clonotype was observed a few times. This chain connects TRBV12-3 or TRBV12-4 to TRBJ2-5; 8 bases are shared with TRBD1. V lost 5 bases to trimming and J lost 7 bases; unmatched junction nucleotides: 6. The CDR3 consists of 13 residues. The CDR3 bases are TGTGCCAGCAGTACCGACAGGGGACGGACCCAGTACTTC. Translating it yields CASSTDRGRTQYF.

The chain carries TRBV20-1 and TRBJ2-3; perhaps TRBD2 as D (5 bases). There are 14 residues in the CDR3. Trimming cost V 1 base and J 4 bases, with 12 bases left between them. The germline gives CDR1 DFQATT, CDR2 SNEGSKA (reference sequence). The CDR3 sequence is CSARGWGAPDTQYF. CDR3 coding DNA: TGCAGTGCTAGAGGGTGGGGAGCTCCAGATACGCAGTATTTT.

This clonotype was seen a few times. The chain employs TRBV11-2 and TRBJ2-2, with 9 bases aligning to TRBD2. Germline CDR1 and CDR2: SGHAT and FQNNGV. This CDR3 is built from 19 residues. V lost 1 base to trimming and J lost 0 bases; unmatched junction nucleotides: 9. CDR3 sequence (DNA): TGTGCCAGCAGCTTAGGGGGGCGAGTAGCGGGAGCGAACACCGGGGAGCTGTTTTTT. Translation: CASSLGGRVAGANTGELFF.

The chain employs TRBV6-1 and TRBJ2-5, with 9 bases matching TRBD2. CDR1 is MNHNS, CDR2 SASEGT, per germline. Losses at the gene ends were 4 bases for V and 4 bases for J; bases not matched to a gene: 1. The CDR3 covers 13 residues. As DNA, the CDR3 is TGTGCCAGCAGTGTAGCGGGAGCAGAGACCCAGTACTTC. Its translation: CASSVAGAETQYF.

This clonotype occurred a few times. This sequence joins TRBV5-1 and TRBJ2-7, with TRBD1 matching 10 bases. From germline, CDR1 is SGHRS and CDR2 YFSETQ. This CDR3 comprises 15 residues. Trimming at V came to 4 bases and at J to 6 bases, leaving 10 bases not matched to a gene. The CDR3 DNA sequence: TGCGCCAGCAGCACCGGTGACAGGGGGCTCCGCGAGCAGTACTTC. Protein product: CASSTGDRGLREQYF.

This rearrangement joins TRBV20-1 to TRBJ2-5; D gene uncertain. V lost 0 bases and J 6 bases, leaving 5 bases between the germline ends. Germline V gene lookup returns CDR1 DFQATT and CDR2 SNEGSKA (reference sequence). The CDR3 totals 11 residues. DNA for the CDR3: TGCAGTGCTAGAGATGTGAAGACCCAGTACTTC. The encoded protein is CSARDVKTQYF.

This clonotype was found a few times. The gene calls are TRBV4-3 and TRBJ2-5, with D perhaps given as TRBD1 or TRBD2 (5 bases each). In germline, CDR1 is LGHNA, CDR2 YSLEER. CDR3 length: 15 amino acids. Between the trimmed V and J ends, which lost 0 bases and 2 bases, there was a span of 10 bases. This CDR3 reads CASSQDRWGQETQYF. In DNA form, the CDR3 reads TGCGCCAGCAGCCAAGATAGGTGGGGGCAAGAGACCCAGTACTTC.

The V and J genes are TRBV14 and TRBJ2-7; D uncertain. V was trimmed by 2 bases and J by 6 bases, leaving 5 bases between them. The germline CDR1 and CDR2 sequences are SGHDN and FVKESK. This CDR3 region has 11 residues. The CDR3 sequence is CASSQFREQYF. The CDR3, as DNA: TGTGCCAGCAGCCAATTTCGCGAGCAGTACTTC.

This rearrangement joins TRBV9 to TRBJ2-2, with a possible D match to TRBD2 (5 bases). CDR1 and CDR2 (germline): SGDLS, YYNGEE. V lost 0 bases and J 8 bases, leaving 11 bases between the germline ends. This CDR3 spans 14 amino acids. The CDR3 region has the DNA TGTGCCAGCAGCGTAGAATGGGGAGTAGGGGAGCTGTTTTTT. This sequence encodes CASSVEWGVGELFF.

This clonotype showed up many times. The chain has TRBV20-1 and TRBJ2-7; D unresolved. V gave up 6 bases and J gave up 0 bases, with 12 bases separating them. CDR1 is DFQATT, CDR2 SNEGSKA, per germline (reference sequence). This CDR3 has 13 amino acids. This CDR3 reads CSARWPTSYEQYF. Written as DNA, the CDR3 is TGCAGTGCCAGGTGGCCGACCTCCTACGAGCAGTACTTC.

This clonotype was seen ten or more times. The rearrangement links TRBV11-2 to TRBJ2-7; TRBD2 matches 10 bases. The germline gives CDR1 SGHAT, CDR2 FQNNGV. The V segment lost 2 bases and the J segment 3 bases; nucleotides outside the gene matches: 19. The CDR3 covers 20 residues. The CDR3 DNA reads TGTGCCAGCAGCTTAAGTTTGGGGGTAGCGGGAGGACCCCCTCGCTACGAGCAGTACTTC. Its translation: CASSLSLGVAGGPPRYEQYF.

This chain connects TRBV20-1 to TRBJ2-2; 7 positions match TRBD2. V lost 2 bases, J lost 6 bases, and 9 bases stayed unmatched. Per the germline V gene, CDR1 is DFQATT and CDR2 is SNEGSKA (reference sequence). CDR3 length: 15 residues. The DNA for the CDR3 is TGCAGTGCTAGAACCGGGACTAAGGAAGCCGGGGAGCTGTTTTTT. It specifies CSARTGTKEAGELFF.

V gene TRBV6-5 combines with J gene TRBJ1-2, with TRBD1 matching over 7 bases. The CDR3 contains 15 residues. V dropped 2 bases and J dropped 4; count of bases not matched to a gene: 7. The germline CDR1 and CDR2 sequences are MNHEY and SVGAGI. The CDR3 protein is CASSYITGVPYGYTF. In nucleotides, the CDR3 is TGTGCCAGCAGTTACATCACAGGGGTCCCCTATGGCTACACCTTC.

This clonotype was found many times. The chain couples TRBV23-1 to TRBJ2-1; the match to TRBD1 covers 9 bases. TRBV23-1 is an open reading frame, and its role is uncertain. V shed 8 bases, J shed 5 bases, and the junction held 10 bases outside the gene matches. This CDR3 region has 15 residues. CDR3 in amino acids: CASLRWDRVDNEQFF. CDR3 nucleotide sequence: TGCGCCAGCTTACGATGGGACAGGGTGGACAATGAGCAGTTCTTC.

The chain joins TRBV25-1 to TRBJ2-1; D may be TRBD1 (5 bases). There are 16 residues in the CDR3. The germline CDR1 and CDR2 sequences are MGHDK and SYGVNS. Trimming left V 4 bases short and J 12 bases short, with 25 bases between. The CDR3 reads CASSGRRAHSRVVQFF. The CDR3 coding sequence is TGTGCCAGCAGTGGTCGTCGGGCCCACAGCAGGGTTGTGCAGTTCTTC.

This clonotype was picked up a small number of times. V usage is TRBV20-1 and J usage is TRBJ2-7; the match to TRBD1 covers 7 bases. Germline assignment: CDR1 DFQATT and CDR2 SNEGSKA (reference sequence). The J segment lost 2 bases and the V segment lost 6 bases, leaving 10 bases of the junction unmatched. The CDR3 spans 14 residues. CDR3 DNA: TGCAGTGCAACCGAGGGGGCTCGGCCCTACGAGCAGTACTTC. Translated: CSATEGARPYEQYF.

The rearrangement joins TRBV2 to TRBJ2-5; a weak D match, TRBD2 (5 bases). Germline CDR1 reads SNHLY; CDR2 reads FYNNEI. Trimming shortened V by 8 bases and J by 5 bases, and 24 bases separated the two germline ends. The CDR3 has 16 amino acids. CDR3 amino acids: CASAARGGSAVETQYF. The CDR3 DNA reads as TGTGCCAGCGCAGCTCGAGGAGGAAGCGCTGTGGAGACCCAGTACTTC.

In this sample, this clonotype turned up a few times. The J gene is TRBJ2-7, the V gene TRBV7-9; 8 bases are a match to TRBD2. With V trimmed by 5 bases and J by 7 bases, 10 bases remained unmatched. This CDR3 is built from 14 residues. Germline loops: CDR1 SEHNR, CDR2 FQNEAQ (reference sequence). The CDR3 sequence: CASSPPTGGGEQYF. Here the CDR3 DNA reads TGTGCCAGCAGCCCTCCTACGGGAGGGGGAGAGCAGTACTTC.

This rearrangement joins TRBV29-1 to TRBJ1-2; no clear D gene. V was trimmed by 0 bases and J by 5 bases, leaving 10 bases between them. Germline V gene data show CDR1 as SQVTM and CDR2 as ANQGSEA. The CDR3 consists of 13 residues. The CDR3 bases are TGCAGCGTTGAAGATGCGGCGGCGTATGGCTACACCTTC. Its protein is CSVEDAAAYGYTF.

This clonotype was counted between two and nine times. The chain employs TRBV2 and TRBJ2-5, with 7 bases lining up with TRBD2. This CDR3 region has 14 residues. Per the germline V gene, CDR1 is SNHLY and CDR2 is FYNNEI. V lost 2 bases, J lost 10 bases, and 10 bases stayed unmatched. CDR3 residues: CASSEYAGEALQYF. For the CDR3, the DNA is TGTGCCAGCAGTGAATATGCGGGAGAAGCCCTCCAGTACTTC.

This clonotype was counted a few times. The rearrangement uses TRBV27 and TRBJ1-1; D is uncertain. The CDR3 contains 14 residues. Trimming took off 2 bases at V and 0 bases at J, with 7 bases between the two ends. Germline-derived CDR1 and CDR2 are MNHEY and SMNVEV (reference sequence). The CDR3 spells CASSLERLNTEAFF. CDR3 nucleotides: TGTGCCAGCAGTTTAGAGCGGTTGAACACTGAAGCTTTCTTT.

This rearrangement joins TRBV12-1 to TRBJ2-7; the table's D call of TRBD1 was not tested on the DNA. TRBV12-1 is assigned pseudogene status. This CDR3 is built from 13 residues. The CDR3 region is CARSPGVTYEQYF. The CDR3 nucleotides are TGTGCCAGGAGCCCGGGGGTCACCTACGAGCAGTACTTC.

This chain uses TRBV4-1 with TRBJ1-2, with TRBD1 as a possible D gene (5 bases). Trimming stripped 0 bases from V and 3 bases from J, with 8 bases between. Germline CDR1 is MGHRA and CDR2 is YSYEKL. The CDR3 extends over 14 amino acids. The CDR3 region is CASSQDGGDYGYTF. CDR3 sequence (DNA): TGCGCCAGCAGCCAAGATGGGGGAGACTATGGCTACACCTTC.